This T cell receptor beta chain was identified during a study of blood T cell repertoires in COVID-19. Method: immunoSEQ multiplex PCR; TCRdb's copy keeps in-frame clones and lacks some. The profile covers hundreds of thousands of clones, with 86% appearing a single time and more than 1.4% taken by the ten largest. The receptor comes from a woman aged 25 to 39 with active or convalescent COVID-19. The sample comprised peripheral blood.

The CDR3 nucleotides read TGCAGCGGAACAACAGGGTCAGGGGACAATGAGCAGTTCTTC. Translated: CSGTTGSGDNEQFF. This sequence joins TRBV29-1 and TRBJ2-1; TRBD1 is a possible D gene (6 bases). The length of the CDR3 is 14 residues. The V end lost 7 bases, the J end lost 5 bases, and 18 bases lay between the germline ends. CDR1 is SQVTM and CDR2 is ANQGSEA in the germline V gene.